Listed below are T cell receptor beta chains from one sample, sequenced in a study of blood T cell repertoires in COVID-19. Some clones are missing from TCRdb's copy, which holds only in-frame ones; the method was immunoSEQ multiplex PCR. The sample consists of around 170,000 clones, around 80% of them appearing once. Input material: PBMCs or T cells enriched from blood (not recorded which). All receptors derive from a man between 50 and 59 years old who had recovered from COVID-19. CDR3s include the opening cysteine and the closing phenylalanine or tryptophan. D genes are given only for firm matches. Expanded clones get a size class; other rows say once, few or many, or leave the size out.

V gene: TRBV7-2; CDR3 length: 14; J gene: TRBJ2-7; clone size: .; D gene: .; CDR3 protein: CASRSQSPPYEQYF; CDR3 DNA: TGTGCCAGCAGAAGCCAATCCCCCCCCTACGAGCAGTACTTC
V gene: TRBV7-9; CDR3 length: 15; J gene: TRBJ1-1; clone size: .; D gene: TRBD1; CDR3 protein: CASSLEGQGGTEAFF; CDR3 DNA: TGTGCCAGCAGCTTAGAAGGACAGGGTGGCACTGAAGCTTTCTTT
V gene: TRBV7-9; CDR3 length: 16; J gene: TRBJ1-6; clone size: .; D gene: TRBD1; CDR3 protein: CASSSGQGGFESPLHF; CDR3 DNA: TGTGCCAGCAGCTCTGGACAGGGAGGGTTCGAATCACCCCTCCACTTT
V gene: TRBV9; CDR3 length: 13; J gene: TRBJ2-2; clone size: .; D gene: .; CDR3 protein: CASSPQYPGELFF; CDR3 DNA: TGTGCCAGCAGCCCTCAGTACCCCGGGGAGCTGTTTTTT
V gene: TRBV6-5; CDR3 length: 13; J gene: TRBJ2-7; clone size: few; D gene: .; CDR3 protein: CASRYTASYEQYF; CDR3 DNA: TGTGCCAGCAGGTACACTGCTTCCTACGAGCAGTACTTC
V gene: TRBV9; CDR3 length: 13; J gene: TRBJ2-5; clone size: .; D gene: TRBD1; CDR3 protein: CASSAGGRETQYF; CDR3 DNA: TGTGCCAGCAGCGCAGGGGGTCGAGAGACCCAGTACTTC
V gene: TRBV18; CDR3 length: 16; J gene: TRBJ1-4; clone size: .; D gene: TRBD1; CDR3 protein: CASSPYRGETNEKLFF; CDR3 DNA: TGTGCCAGCTCACCATACAGGGGGGAGACTAATGAAAAACTGTTTTTT
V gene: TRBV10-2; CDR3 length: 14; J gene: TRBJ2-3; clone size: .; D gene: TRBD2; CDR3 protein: CASSDIAGADTQYF; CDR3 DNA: TGCGCCAGCAGTGATATAGCGGGCGCAGATACGCAGTATTTT
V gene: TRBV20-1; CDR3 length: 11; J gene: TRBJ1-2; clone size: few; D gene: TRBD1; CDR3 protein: CSATGGYGYTF; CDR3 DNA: TGCAGTGCTACAGGGGGCTATGGCTACACCTTC
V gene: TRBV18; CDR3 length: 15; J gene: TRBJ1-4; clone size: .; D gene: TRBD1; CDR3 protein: CASSPPGQGPEKLFF; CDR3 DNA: TGTGCCAGCTCACCCCCGGGACAGGGGCCTGAAAAACTGTTTTTT
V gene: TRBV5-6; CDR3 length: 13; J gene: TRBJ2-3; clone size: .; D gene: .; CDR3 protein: CASSLVDRYTQYF; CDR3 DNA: TGTGCCAGCAGCTTGGTGGACAGATATACGCAGTATTTT
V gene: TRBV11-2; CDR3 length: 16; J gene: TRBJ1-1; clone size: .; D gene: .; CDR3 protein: CASSLVRAQGTTEAFF; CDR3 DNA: TGTGCCAGCAGCTTAGTACGAGCCCAGGGGACCACTGAAGCTTTCTTT
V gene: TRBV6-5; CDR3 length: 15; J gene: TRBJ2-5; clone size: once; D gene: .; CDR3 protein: CASSYSGGIGETQYF; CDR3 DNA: TGTGCCAGCAGTTACTCTGGGGGGATAGGGGAGACCCAGTACTTC
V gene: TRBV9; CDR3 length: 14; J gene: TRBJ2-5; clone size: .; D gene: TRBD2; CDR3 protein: CASNVGGYQETQYF; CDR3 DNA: TGTGCCAGCAACGTGGGGGGGTACCAAGAGACCCAGTACTTC
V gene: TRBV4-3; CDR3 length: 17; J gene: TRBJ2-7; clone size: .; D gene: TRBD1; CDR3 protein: CASSQEGMRQGYYEQYF; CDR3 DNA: TGCGCCAGCAGCCAAGAGGGGATGAGACAGGGCTACTACGAGCAGTACTTC
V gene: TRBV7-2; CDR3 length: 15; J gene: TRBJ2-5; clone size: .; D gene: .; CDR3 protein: CASSPIGGIRETQYF; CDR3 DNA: TGTGCCAGCAGCCCTATTGGGGGCATCCGTGAGACCCAGTACTTC
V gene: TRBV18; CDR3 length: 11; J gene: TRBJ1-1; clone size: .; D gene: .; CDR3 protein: CASSPAGEAFF; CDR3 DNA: TGTGCCAGCTCACCAGCGGGGGAAGCTTTCTTT
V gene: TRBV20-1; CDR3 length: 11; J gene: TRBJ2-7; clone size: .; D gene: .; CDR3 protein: CSASPATEQYF; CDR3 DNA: TGCAGTGCTAGCCCCGCTACCGAGCAGTACTTC
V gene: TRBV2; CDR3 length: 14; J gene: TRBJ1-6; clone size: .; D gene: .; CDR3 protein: CASTPGEGSSPLHF; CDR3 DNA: TGTGCCAGCACCCCCGGGGAGGGTTCTTCACCCCTCCACTTT
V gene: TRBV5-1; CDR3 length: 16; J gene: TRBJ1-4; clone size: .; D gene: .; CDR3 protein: CASSLQHGGANEKLFF; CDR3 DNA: TGCGCCAGCAGCCTGCAACATGGGGGCGCTAATGAAAAACTGTTTTTT
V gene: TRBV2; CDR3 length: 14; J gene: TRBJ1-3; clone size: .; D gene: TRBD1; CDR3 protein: CASRVTDRGNTIYF; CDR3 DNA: TGTGCCAGCAGGGTCACGGACAGGGGAAACACCATATATTTT
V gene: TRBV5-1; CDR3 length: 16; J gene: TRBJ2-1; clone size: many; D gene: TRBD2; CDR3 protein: CASSFGLAGRYNEQFF; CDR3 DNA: TGCGCCAGCAGCTTCGGACTAGCGGGGAGATACAATGAGCAGTTCTTC
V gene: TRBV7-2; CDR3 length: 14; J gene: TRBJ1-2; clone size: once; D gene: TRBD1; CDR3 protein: CASSLGGQGNGYTF; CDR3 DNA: TGTGCCAGCAGCTTAGGGGGACAGGGCAATGGCTACACCTTC
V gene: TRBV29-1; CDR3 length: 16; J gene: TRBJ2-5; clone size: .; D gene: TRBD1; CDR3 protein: CSVVFETGTVQETQYF; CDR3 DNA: TGCAGCGTTGTTTTCGAGACAGGGACCGTCCAAGAGACCCAGTACTTC
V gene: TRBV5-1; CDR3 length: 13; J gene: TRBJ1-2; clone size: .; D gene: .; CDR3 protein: CASSLDAQYGYTF; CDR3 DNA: TGCGCCAGCAGCTTGGACGCCCAGTATGGCTACACCTTC
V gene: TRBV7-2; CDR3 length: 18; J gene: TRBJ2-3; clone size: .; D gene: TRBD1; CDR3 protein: CASSGPRGTVQSTDTQYF; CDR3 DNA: TGTGCCAGCAGCGGACCTAGAGGGACAGTACAAAGCACAGATACGCAGTATTTT
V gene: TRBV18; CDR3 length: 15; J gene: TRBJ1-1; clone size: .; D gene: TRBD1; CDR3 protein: CASSPRDRAGTEAFF; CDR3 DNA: TGTGCCAGCTCACCACGGGACAGGGCGGGCACTGAAGCTTTCTTT
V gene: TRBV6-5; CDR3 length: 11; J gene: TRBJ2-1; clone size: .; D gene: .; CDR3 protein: CASTEKSEQFF; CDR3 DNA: TGTGCCAGCACCGAAAAGAGTGAGCAGTTCTTC
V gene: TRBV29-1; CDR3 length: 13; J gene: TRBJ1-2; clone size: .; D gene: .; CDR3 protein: CSVRLQGWDGYTF; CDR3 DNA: TGCAGCGTTCGACTCCAGGGATGGGATGGCTACACCTTC
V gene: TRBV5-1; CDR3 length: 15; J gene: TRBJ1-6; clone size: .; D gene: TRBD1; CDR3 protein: CASSLDRGQGSPLHF; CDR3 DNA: TGCGCCAGCAGCTTAGACAGGGGGCAGGGTTCACCCCTCCACTTT
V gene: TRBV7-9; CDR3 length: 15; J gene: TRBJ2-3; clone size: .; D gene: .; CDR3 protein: CASSQGSWVVGTQYF; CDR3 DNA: TGTGCCAGCAGCCAGGGCTCTTGGGTCGTTGGTACGCAGTATTTT
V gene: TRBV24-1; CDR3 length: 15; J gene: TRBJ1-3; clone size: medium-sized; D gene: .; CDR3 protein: CATSDRGGTGNTIYF; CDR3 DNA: TGTGCCACCAGTGATCGGGGGGGCACAGGAAACACCATATATTTT
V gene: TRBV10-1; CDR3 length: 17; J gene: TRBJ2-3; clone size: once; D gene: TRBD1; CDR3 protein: CASSEGTGRFRTDTQYF; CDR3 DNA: TGCGCCAGCAGTGAGGGGACAGGGAGGTTTAGGACAGATACGCAGTATTTT
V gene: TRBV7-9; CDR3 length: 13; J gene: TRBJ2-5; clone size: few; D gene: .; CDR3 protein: CASSLTRVETQYF; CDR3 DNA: TGTGCCAGCAGCCTTACTAGAGTGGAGACCCAGTACTTC
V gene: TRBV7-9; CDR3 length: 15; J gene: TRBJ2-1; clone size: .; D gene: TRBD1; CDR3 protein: CASSLKQGVRDEQFF; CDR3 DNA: TGTGCCAGCAGCTTAAAACAGGGGGTTCGGGATGAGCAGTTCTTC
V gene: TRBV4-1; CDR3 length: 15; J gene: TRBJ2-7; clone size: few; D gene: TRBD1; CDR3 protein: CASSQGGDSSYEQYF; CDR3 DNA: TGCGCCAGCAGCCAAGGAGGGGACAGTTCCTACGAGCAGTACTTC
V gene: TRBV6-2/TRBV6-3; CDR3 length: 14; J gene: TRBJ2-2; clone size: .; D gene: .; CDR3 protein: CASSPLGGHGELFF; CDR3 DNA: TGTGCCAGCAGTCCCCTCGGGGGGCACGGGGAGCTGTTTTTT
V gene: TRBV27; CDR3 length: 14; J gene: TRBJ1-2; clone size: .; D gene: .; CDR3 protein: CASSSIGAGYGYTF; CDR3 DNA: TGTGCCAGCAGTTCGATAGGGGCTGGCTATGGCTACACCTTC
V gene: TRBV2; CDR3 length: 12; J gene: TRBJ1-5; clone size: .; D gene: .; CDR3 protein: CASSEQEQPQHF; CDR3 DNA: TGTGCCAGCAGTGAACAGGAACAGCCCCAGCATTTT
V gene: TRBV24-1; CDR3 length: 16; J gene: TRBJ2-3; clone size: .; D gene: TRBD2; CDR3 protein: CATSDRGGGRADTQYF; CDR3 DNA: TGTGCCACCAGTGATCGCGGGGGGGGTAGGGCAGATACGCAGTATTTT
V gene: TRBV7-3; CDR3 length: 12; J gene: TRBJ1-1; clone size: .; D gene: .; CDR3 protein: CASSFTRVVAFF; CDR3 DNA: TGTGCCAGCAGCTTTACCAGGGTTGTAGCTTTCTTT
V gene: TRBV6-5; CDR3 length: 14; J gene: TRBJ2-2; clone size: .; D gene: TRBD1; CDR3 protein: CASRRTGLTGELFF; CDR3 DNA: TGTGCCAGCAGAAGGACAGGATTAACCGGGGAGCTGTTTTTT
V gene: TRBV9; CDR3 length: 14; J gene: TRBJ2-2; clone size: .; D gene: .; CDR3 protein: CASSQGGGTGELFF; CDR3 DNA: TGTGCCAGCAGTCAAGGGGGTGGCACCGGGGAGCTGTTTTTT
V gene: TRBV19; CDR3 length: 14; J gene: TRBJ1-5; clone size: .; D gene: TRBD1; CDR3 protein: CASSIEGANEPQHF; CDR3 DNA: TGTGCCAGTAGTATCGAGGGGGCTAACGAACCCCAGCATTTT
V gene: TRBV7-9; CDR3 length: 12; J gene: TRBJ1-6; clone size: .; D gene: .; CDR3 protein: CASSPINSPLHF; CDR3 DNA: TGTGCCAGCAGCCCTATTAATTCACCCCTCCACTTT
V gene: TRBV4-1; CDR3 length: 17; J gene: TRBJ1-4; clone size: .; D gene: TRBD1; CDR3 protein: CASSQQGAESTNEKLFF; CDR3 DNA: TGCGCCAGCAGCCAACAGGGGGCGGAATCAACTAATGAAAAACTGTTTTTT
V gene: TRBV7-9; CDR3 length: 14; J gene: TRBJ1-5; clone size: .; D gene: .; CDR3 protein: CASSPYRDGQPQHF; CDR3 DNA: TGTGCCAGCAGCCCATACAGGGATGGACAGCCCCAGCATTTT
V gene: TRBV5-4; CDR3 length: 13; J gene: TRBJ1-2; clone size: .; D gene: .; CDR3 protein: CASSPGGARGYTF; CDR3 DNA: TGTGCCAGCAGCCCGGGGGGGGCGAGGGGCTACACCTTC
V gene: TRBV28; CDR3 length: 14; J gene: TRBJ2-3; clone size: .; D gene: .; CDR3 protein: CASSLSTSTDTQYF; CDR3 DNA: TGTGCCAGCAGTCTATCCACTAGCACAGATACGCAGTATTTT
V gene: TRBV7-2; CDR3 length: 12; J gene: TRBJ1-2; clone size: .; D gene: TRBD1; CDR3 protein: CASSLDRGGYTF; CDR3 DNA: TGTGCCAGCAGCTTAGACAGGGGTGGCTACACCTTC
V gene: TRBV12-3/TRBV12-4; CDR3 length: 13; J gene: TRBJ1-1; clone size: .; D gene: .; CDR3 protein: CASSYILNTEAFF; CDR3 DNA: TGTGCCAGCAGTTACATCCTGAACACTGAAGCTTTCTTT
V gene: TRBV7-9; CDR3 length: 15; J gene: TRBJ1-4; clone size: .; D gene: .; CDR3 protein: CASSLTGPGREKLFF; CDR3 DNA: TGTGCCAGCAGCCTGACCGGGCCCGGGAGGGAAAAACTGTTTTTT
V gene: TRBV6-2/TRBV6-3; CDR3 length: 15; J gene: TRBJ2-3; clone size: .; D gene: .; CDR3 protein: CASSSQLQRRDTQYF; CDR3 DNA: TGTGCCAGCAGTTCACAGCTACAAAGAAGGGATACGCAGTATTTT
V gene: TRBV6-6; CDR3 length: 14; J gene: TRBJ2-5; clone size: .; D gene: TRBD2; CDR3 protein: CASRQLAGQETQYF; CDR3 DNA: TGTGCCAGCAGGCAACTAGCGGGGCAAGAGACCCAGTACTTC
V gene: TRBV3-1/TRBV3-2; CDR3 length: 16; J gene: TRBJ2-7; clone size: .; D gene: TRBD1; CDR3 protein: CASSRSGGKASYEQYF; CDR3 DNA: TGTGCCAGCAGCCGCTCAGGGGGAAAAGCGTCCTACGAGCAGTACTTC
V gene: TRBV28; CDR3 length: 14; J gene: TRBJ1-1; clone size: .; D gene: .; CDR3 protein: CASSAGSRNTEAFF; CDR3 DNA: TGTGCCAGTTCTGCGGGCAGTAGAAACACTGAAGCTTTCTTT
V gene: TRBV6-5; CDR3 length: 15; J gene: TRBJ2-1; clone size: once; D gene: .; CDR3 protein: CASSYSFASSGEQFF; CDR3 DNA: TGTGCCAGCAGTTACTCGTTCGCTAGCTCCGGTGAGCAGTTCTTC
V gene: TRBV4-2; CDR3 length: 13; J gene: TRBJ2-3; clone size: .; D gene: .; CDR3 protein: CASSQDGVQTQYF; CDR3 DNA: TGTGCCAGCAGCCAAGATGGAGTTCAAACGCAGTATTTT
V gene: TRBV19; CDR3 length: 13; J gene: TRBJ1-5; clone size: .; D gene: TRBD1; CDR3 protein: CASRDRSNQPQHF; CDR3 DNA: TGTGCCAGTAGGGACAGGAGCAATCAGCCCCAGCATTTT